This T cell receptor beta chain came from a study of pediatric ulcerative colitis. Details on this clone: Its antigen is currently unknown.

Rectal tissue came from one to two pinch biopsies taken at colonoscopy. Trimming at V came to 4 bases and at J to 15 bases, leaving 6 bases not matched to a gene. This CDR3 has 13 residues. CDR1 and CDR2 (germline): MNHNS, SASEGT. Measured with immunoSEQ multiplex PCR; TCRdb has only the in-frame clones, and not every one. The sample carries about 36,000 clones, 73% recorded once. Points from the study as a whole: Substantially fewer templates came from two patients' blood samples. Acute severe colitis showed lower rectal diversity from clonal expansions.

This chain uses TRBV6-1 with TRBJ2-4, with 13 bases fitting TRBD2. Input material: gut tissue. This receptor was identified in a boy younger than 18 with moderate ulcerative colitis. CDR3: CASSVGLAGLGYF. The CDR3 DNA reads as TGTGCCAGCAGTGTGGGACTAGCGGGGTTGGGGTACTTC.